These 12 T cell receptor beta chains were sequenced from one sample in a study of blood T cell repertoires in COVID-19. Libraries were prepared by immunoSEQ multiplex PCR; TCRdb keeps only in-frame clonotypes and omits some of them. The sample lists 200,000 or so clones; approximately 85% were seen once. The sequenced material came from peripheral blood. The receptors here all came from a man aged 55 to 69 with acute or convalescent COVID-19.

The V call is TRBV24-1, the J call TRBJ2-6; TRBD2 aligns across 7 bases. With V trimmed by 4 bases and J by 0 bases, 14 bases remained unmatched. CDR1 and CDR2 (germline): KGHDR, SFDVKD. CDR3 length: 20 amino acids. The CDR3 DNA follows: TGTGCCACCAGTGACCCCCCCGGGGGGAGATCAGACTCTGGGGCCAACGTCCTGACTTTC. As protein: CATSDPPGGRSDSGANVLTF.

The count of this clone is one. The chain links TRBV4-2 to TRBJ1-2; 9 nucleotides line up with TRBD1. The J segment lost 7 bases and the V segment lost 0 bases, leaving 12 bases of the junction unmatched. This CDR3 comprises 17 residues. From germline, CDR1 is LGHNA and CDR2 YNFKEQ. The CDR3 DNA is TGTGCCAGCAGCCAAGAAGGCCAGGGACAGGGACCTGCTGGCTACACCTTC. The encoded protein is CASSQEGQGQGPAGYTF.

The chain is built from TRBV5-1 and TRBJ2-1, with D perhaps matching TRBD2 (6 bases). V was cut by 0 bases and J by 5 bases, with 9 bases left in between. The CDR3 length is 14 residues. CDR1 is SGHRS and CDR2 is YFSETQ in the germline V gene. CDR3 loop: CASSLGRGNNEQFF. The CDR3 DNA follows: TGCGCCAGCAGCTTGGGGCGGGGCAACAATGAGCAGTTCTTC.

This clone was recorded once. The chain couples TRBV7-2 to TRBJ2-3; tentatively, D is TRBD2 (5 bases). The CDR3 totals 13 residues. Germline V lookup: CDR1 SGHTA, CDR2 FQGNSA. V dropped 8 bases and J dropped 6 bases, with 15 bases sitting between them. CDR3 coding DNA: TGTGCCAGCGCCTCTCGGAGGACGGATACGCAGTATTTT. Protein: CASASRRTDTQYF.

This clone was counted a few times. The V call is TRBV25-1, the J call TRBJ1-3; D gene ambiguous. CDR3 length: 14 amino acids. CDR1 is MGHDK, CDR2 SYGVNS, per germline. Between the trimmed V and J ends, which lost 4 bases and 2 bases, there was a span of 9 bases. CDR3 sequence: CASSVMSAGNTIYF. The CDR3 region has the DNA TGTGCCAGCAGTGTCATGAGTGCTGGAAACACCATATATTTT.

The chain uses TRBV27 and TRBJ2-7, with TRBD2 matching 10 bases. This CDR3 is built from 15 residues. V gave up 3 bases and J gave up 5 bases; unmatched junction bases: 7. CDR1 and CDR2 (germline): MNHEY, SMNVEV (reference sequence). CDR3 nucleotides: TGTGCCAGCAGTTTTGTGGCTAGCGGGAGCCACGAGCAGTACTTC. Translating gives CASSFVASGSHEQYF.

This clone was picked up one time. V gene TRBV10-3 combines with J gene TRBJ2-2; 9 bases are shared with TRBD1. The CDR3 is 16 residues long. CDR1 is ENHRY and CDR2 is SYGVKD in the germline V gene. V gave up 0 bases and J gave up 5 bases; unmatched junction bases: 4. The CDR3 sequence is CAISESDRGGTGELFF. For the CDR3, the DNA is TGTGCCATCAGTGAGTCGGACAGGGGTGGGACCGGGGAGCTGTTTTTT.

The chain has TRBV12-3 or TRBV12-4 and TRBJ1-5; D gene uncertain. The germline V and J ends were trimmed by 4 bases and 7 bases, with 8 bases remaining between them. This CDR3 spans 12 amino acids. DNA of the CDR3: TGTGCCAGCAGTTCCCGGTGGCAGCCCCAGCATTTT. The encoded protein is CASSSRWQPQHF.

In DNA form, the CDR3 reads TGTGCCAGCAGCCAAGAGGGGACTCGGGAGCAGTACTTC. It specifies CASSQEGTREQYF. This chain links TRBV3-1 (or the pseudogene TRBV3-2) with TRBJ2-7; maybe TRBD2 (6 bases). The V gene lost 0 bases and the J gene lost 7 bases, with 10 bases spanning the gap. Germline assignment: CDR1 LGHDT and CDR2 YNNKEL (reference sequence). CDR3 length: 13 residues.

The chain links TRBV9 to TRBJ2-1; D is undetermined. CDR1 and CDR2 from the germline V gene are SGDLS and YYNGEE. Trimming shortened V by 4 bases and J by 14 bases, and 10 bases separated the two germline ends. This CDR3 region has 10 residues. The CDR3 nucleotides read TGTGCCAGCAGCCCCATACCAGAGTTCTTC. Amino acids: CASSPIPEFF.

V is TRBV5-1 and J is TRBJ2-3; D is uncertain. Germline CDR1 reads SGHRS; CDR2 reads YFSETQ. V shed 2 bases and J shed 0 bases, with 10 bases lying between them. The CDR3 is 15 residues long. The CDR3 DNA follows: TGCGCCAGCAGCTTAGGCAGGTCCAGCACAGATACGCAGTATTTT. The encoded protein is CASSLGRSSTDTQYF.

V gene TRBV18 combines with J gene TRBJ1-4; a weak D match, TRBD1 (6 bases). The CDR3 totals 14 residues. From germline, CDR1 is KGHSH and CDR2 LQKENI. Deletions cut 3 bases from V and 8 bases from J, with 13 bases between. CDR3 nucleotide sequence: TGTGCCAGCTCACCGCAGGGGAGTAACGAAAAACTGTTTTTT. It specifies CASSPQGSNEKLFF.